This T cell receptor beta chain was sequenced in a study of T cell responses to AZD1222 COVID-19 vaccine. Study context: Second-dose groups at about 4 or about 12 weeks were pooled.

Note on this clone: Its specificity is unknown.

Whole-study results and caveats: It was only after the peak T cell response that any repertoires were sampled. Among the donors, most were white British and more were female, and clonal diversity was possibly underestimated.

Method: immunoSEQ multiplex PCR; TCRdb's copy keeps in-frame clones and lacks some. The sample has 100,000 or so clones; just over 90% are singletons. The CDR3 consists of 16 residues. Looked up from germline, CDR1 is SNHLY and CDR2 is FYNNEI. V lost 8 bases and J lost 4, with 20 bases in between. This material consisted of peripheral blood, taken on day 0 of AZD1222 vaccination. V usage is TRBV2 and J usage is TRBJ1-4; unclear D gene. This TCR derives from an adult in good health. The CDR3 region is CASYSQARVLNEKLFF. The DNA of the CDR3 is TGTGCCAGCTATTCCCAAGCACGGGTCCTTAATGAAAAACTGTTTTTT.